This T cell receptor beta chain was recovered during a study of response to subunit inactivated influenza vaccine. TCRdb redid the calling of the RT-PCR reads with MiXCR, one entry per CDR3 protein. Of some 180,000 distinct CDR3 sequences in the sample, roughly 8.7% are singletons; the top ten hold around 9.9%. In this sample, this clonotype turned up a few times. Its antigen remains unidentified. Findings and caveats of the study: Every seasonal influenza vaccination brings in few new T cells, the authors suggested.

The receptor was derived from a man aged 45-65 years who received an inactivated influenza vaccine. The material sequenced was non-naive T cells sorted from PBMCs, taken on the day of vaccination.

In DNA, the CDR3 is TGTGCCAGCAGCGTAAGGGACAGCTATGGCTACACCTTC. It translates to CASSVRDSYGYTF. This chain connects TRBV9 to TRBJ1-2; 7 bases are shared with TRBD1. Germline values: CDR1 SGDLS, CDR2 YYNGEE. Unmatched junction bases numbered 1, after V lost 1 base and J lost 4 bases. The CDR3 covers 13 residues.